The 24 T cell receptor beta chains reported below all come from one sample, sequenced in a study of cytomegalovirus exposure and HLA in healthy donors. Researchers ran the PCR with 60 Vbeta and 13 Jbeta primers. TCRdb's table, derived via immunoSEQ multiplex PCR, lists solely in-frame clones and lacks some. This repertoire includes about 130,000 clones. Source material: PBMCs. The receptors originated from a man aged 25-45 years in good health and CMV-seronegative.

The V call is TRBV5-1, the J call TRBJ1-1; maybe TRBD1 (5 bases). The V and J ends lost 4 bases and 4 bases respectively, with 17 bases between them. The CDR3 extends over 15 amino acids. Germline CDR1 SGHRS, CDR2 YFSETQ. The CDR3, as DNA: TGCGCCAGCAGCCTCAGTCTTCGCGGGGGCACTGAAGCTTTCTTT. This translates into CASSLSLRGGTEAFF.

The chain couples TRBV19 to TRBJ2-7, with 7 positions matching TRBD2. J gave up 5 bases and V 4 bases, and 8 bases lay outside the gene matches. Per germline, CDR1 LNHDA and CDR2 SQIVND (reference sequence). CDR3 length: 14 residues. CDR3 DNA sequence: TGTGCCAGTAGTACCCGGACTAGTGTCGACGAGCAGTACTTC. This gives the protein CASSTRTSVDEQYF. Together with reference TRBV19 and TRBJ2-7, the CDR3 gives the full variable domain: DGGITQSPKYLFRKEGQNVTLSCEQNLNHDAMYWYRQDPGQGLRLIYYSQIVNDFQKGDIAEGYSVSREKKESFPLTVTSAQKNPTAFYLCASSTRTSVDEQYFGPGTRLTVT.

The chain uses TRBV27 and TRBJ2-5; TRBD1 matches at 7 bases. With V trimmed by 6 bases and J by 1 base, 2 bases remained unmatched. The germline V gene has CDR1 MNHEY and CDR2 SMNVEV (reference sequence). This CDR3 has 13 residues. The DNA of the CDR3 is TGTGCCAGCAGCGCAGGGGGCCAAGAGACCCAGTACTTC. Protein sequence: CASSAGGQETQYF.

The chain combines TRBV19 with TRBJ2-3, with 9 bases lining up with TRBD1. V lost 5 bases and J lost 3; bases outside the gene matches: 12. CDR1 LNHDA and CDR2 SQIVND come from the germline V gene (reference sequence). CDR3 size: 17 residues. The CDR3 DNA follows: TGTGCCAGTAGTCAGAGGGGCCGGGACAGGGTAACAGATACGCAGTATTTT. It encodes CASSQRGRDRVTDTQYF. Full variable domain (rest looked up from reference TRBV19 and TRBJ2-3): DGGITQSPKYLFRKEGQNVTLSCEQNLNHDAMYWYRQDPGQGLRLIYYSQIVNDFQKGDIAEGYSVSREKKESFPLTVTSAQKNPTAFYLCASSQRGRDRVTDTQYFGPGTRLTVL.

J is TRBJ2-2 and V is TRBV2; tentative D call: TRBD1 (6 bases). Per germline, CDR1 SNHLY and CDR2 FYNNEI. The ends were cut back, 7 bases at V and 0 bases at J, with 15 bases in the middle. This CDR3 comprises 16 residues. The CDR3 region is CASTRDTLPNTGELFF. CDR3 in DNA: TGTGCCAGCACTAGGGACACCCTCCCGAACACCGGGGAGCTGTTTTTT.

The chain recombines TRBV27 with TRBJ2-1; the match to TRBD2 covers 15 bases. Germline V gives CDR1 MNHEY, CDR2 SMNVEV (reference sequence). This CDR3 contains 19 residues. The V gene end was trimmed by 5 bases and the J gene end by 0 bases; junction bases not matched to a gene: 8. CDR3 sequence reads: CASSTRTSGRVFSYNEQFF. CDR3 nucleotide sequence: TGTGCCAGCAGTACAAGGACTAGCGGGAGGGTTTTCTCCTACAATGAGCAGTTCTTC.

The chain carries TRBV5-1 and TRBJ2-1; D ambiguous. CDR1 SGHRS and CDR2 YFSETQ come from the germline V gene. Trimming removed 6 bases at V and 0 bases at J, with 7 bases between. The CDR3 length is 13 residues. CDR3 DNA: TGCGCCAGCAAACCTAGCTCCTACAATGAGCAGTTCTTC. Its protein is CASKPSSYNEQFF.

DNA of the CDR3: TGTGCCAGCAGTGGAGACGGACAGTCTGAAAAACTGTTTTTT. Translation gives CASSGDGQSEKLFF. The chain couples TRBV25-1 to TRBJ1-4; the D gene is possibly TRBD1 (6 bases). The germline V gene has CDR1 MGHDK and CDR2 SYGVNS. Trimming shortened V by 4 bases and J by 7 bases, and 13 bases separated the two germline ends. The CDR3 loop spans 14 amino acids. Using reference TRBV25-1 and TRBJ1-4 for the parts outside the CDR3, the full variable domain is EADIYQTPRYLVIGTGKKITLECSQTMGHDKMYWYQQDPGMELHLIHYSYGVNSTEKGDLSSESTVSRIRTEHFPLTLESARPSHTSQYLCASSGDGQSEKLFFGSGTQLSVL.

V and J are TRBV28 and TRBJ1-3, with D hard to call. Germline CDR1 MDHEN, CDR2 SYDVKM. There are 14 residues in the CDR3. Trimming shortened V by 1 base and J by 5 bases, and 9 bases separated the two germline ends. The CDR3 region is CASSLSVVRNTIYF. The CDR3, as DNA: TGTGCCAGCAGTTTATCAGTTGTTCGAAACACCATATATTTT.

The rearrangement joins TRBV7-3 to TRBJ2-1; 7 bases agree with TRBD2. Trimming cost V 2 bases and J 0 bases; bases outside gene matches: 4. CDR3 length: 16 amino acids. Germline CDR1 is SGHTA and CDR2 is FQGTGA. CDR3 sequence reads: CASSLAGAFSYNEQFF. CDR3 in DNA: TGTGCCAGCAGCTTAGCGGGAGCGTTCTCCTACAATGAGCAGTTCTTC.

The chain is built from TRBV6-4 and TRBJ2-3, with D unclear. The CDR3 is 13 residues long. CDR1 is MRHNA and CDR2 is SNTAGT in the germline V gene. V was shortened by 4 bases and J by 6 bases, with 11 bases between the two germline ends. In DNA, the CDR3 is TGTGCCAGCAGTGTTGGCAACAGCGATACGCAGTATTTT. This gives the protein CASSVGNSDTQYF.

On this clone itself: A junction boundary mismatches the germline segment, possibly from a read error. This rearrangement joins TRBV18 to TRBJ1-3, with 7 positions matching TRBD1. The length of the CDR3 is 15 residues. Germline values: CDR1 KGHSH, CDR2 LQKENI. This CDR3 is CASSEIGTDGHTIYF. CDR3 nucleotide sequence: TGTGCCAGCTCGGAAATTGGGACAGATGGACACACCATATATTTT.

This rearrangement joins TRBV5-4 to TRBJ1-3; TRBD1 is a possible D gene (5 bases). From germline, CDR1 is SGHNT and CDR2 YYREEE (reference sequence). The CDR3 loop spans 15 amino acids. V lost 0 bases, J lost 0 bases, and 7 bases lay in between. CDR3 bases: TGTGCCAGCAGCTTGGCGGGGGACTCTGGAAACACCATATATTTT. Amino acids: CASSLAGDSGNTIYF.

V usage is TRBV14 and J usage is TRBJ2-7, with 8 bases fitting TRBD1. CDR3 size: 14 residues. The V gene's germline CDR1 is SGHDN and CDR2 FVKESK. V lost 4 bases and J lost 4; bases outside the gene matches: 6. CDR3 loop: CASSPATGAYEQYF. The CDR3 bases are TGTGCCAGCAGCCCAGCGACAGGGGCGTACGAGCAGTACTTC.

V is TRBV29-1 and J is TRBJ1-2, with a weak D call TRBD1 (6 bases). The ends were cut back, 0 bases at V and 6 bases at J, with 11 bases in the middle. Germline V gives CDR1 SQVTM, CDR2 ANQGSEA. The CDR3 covers 13 residues. Written as DNA, the CDR3 is TGCAGCGTTGAAGATTGGACAGACAATGGCTACACCTTC. Amino acids: CSVEDWTDNGYTF.

V and J are TRBV5-1 and TRBJ2-7; D is perhaps TRBD1 (5 bases). The V end was cut by 7 bases, the J end by 5 bases, with 13 bases between. The CDR3 spans 12 residues. Per the germline V gene, CDR1 is SGHRS and CDR2 is YFSETQ. CDR3 sequence (DNA): TGCGCCAGCGGGTCAGGGCTGGACGAGCAGTACTTC. Amino acid sequence: CASGSGLDEQYF.

J is TRBJ1-1 and V is TRBV6-5; D perhaps matches TRBD1 (6 bases). The CDR3 is 14 amino acids. Germline CDR1 and CDR2: MNHEY and SVGAGI. The ends were cut back, 0 bases at V and 4 bases at J, with 9 bases in the middle. DNA of the CDR3: TGTGCCAGCAGTTACTCGCGGGGGCGCACTGAAGCTTTCTTT. Translation: CASSYSRGRTEAFF.

The chain uses TRBV7-8 and TRBJ1-4; 10 nucleotides align to TRBD1. Germline values: CDR1 SGHVS, CDR2 FQNEAQ. The CDR3 runs 15 residues. V dropped 5 bases and J dropped 8; count of bases not matched to a gene: 8. CDR3 DNA sequence: TGTGCCAGCAGCCCTGACAGGGGGCAGGGGGAAAAACTGTTTTTT. Translation gives CASSPDRGQGEKLFF.

The chain uses TRBV7-9 and TRBJ2-1, with TRBD2 identical over 13 bases. This CDR3 region has 19 residues. Germline CDR1 reads SEHNR; CDR2 reads FQNEAQ (reference sequence). The trim removed 5 bases at V and 13 bases at J, leaving 23 bases unmatched. The CDR3 sequence: CASSRGQGPPRLAGGAQFF. The CDR3, as DNA: TGTGCCAGCAGCCGGGGGCAGGGCCCACCAAGACTAGCGGGGGGAGCTCAGTTCTTC.

This chain connects TRBV11-2 to TRBJ2-1, with 9 bases identical to TRBD1. The V and J ends lost 3 bases and 3 bases, in that order; junction bases with no gene match: 6. Germline CDR1 and CDR2: SGHAT and FQNNGV. The CDR3 is made up of 16 amino acids. As DNA, the CDR3 is TGTGCCAGCAGCTTTTCGACAGGGGGACTCTACAATGAGCAGTTCTTC. This encodes CASSFSTGGLYNEQFF.

V gene TRBV9 combines with J gene TRBJ2-3; the D is unclear. This CDR3 region has 16 residues. Trimming took off 0 bases at V and 2 bases at J, with 13 bases between the two ends. Germline-derived CDR1 and CDR2 are SGDLS and YYNGEE. The CDR3 spells CASSVAPWANTDTQYF. CDR3 nucleotides: TGTGCCAGCAGCGTAGCTCCCTGGGCTAACACAGATACGCAGTATTTT. Drawing the rest from reference TRBV9 and TRBJ2-3, the complete variable domain is DSGVTQTPKHLITATGQRVTLRCSPRSGDLSVYWYQQSLDQGLQFLIQYYNGEERAKGNILERFSAQQFPDLHSELNLSSLELGDSALYFCASSVAPWANTDTQYFGPGTRLTVL.

V gene TRBV27 combines with J gene TRBJ1-1; 7 nucleotides agree with TRBD1. After removal of 2 bases from V and 6 bases from J, the junction contained 6 bases not matched to a gene. The CDR3 consists of 14 residues. Germline CDR1 MNHEY, CDR2 SMNVEV (reference sequence). CDR3 loop: CASSLDRQGAEAFF. In DNA, the CDR3 is TGTGCCAGCAGTTTAGATCGGCAGGGGGCTGAAGCTTTCTTT.

J is TRBJ2-4 and V is TRBV19; TRBD2 matches 12 bases. This CDR3 has 17 amino acids. Germline V CDR1 and CDR2: LNHDA, SQIVND (reference sequence). V lost 4 bases to trimming and J lost 2 bases; unmatched junction nucleotides: 6. CDR3 sequence: CASSTALAGGPKNIQYF. The DNA of the CDR3 is TGTGCCAGTAGTACCGCCCTAGCGGGAGGGCCCAAAAACATTCAGTACTTC.

The rearrangement links TRBV10-3 to TRBJ2-3; D is possibly TRBD2 (6 bases). From germline, CDR1 is ENHRY and CDR2 SYGVKD. This CDR3 has 13 residues. V was trimmed by 8 bases and J by 2 bases, leaving 11 bases between them. CDR3 amino acids: CAIDSGVTDTQYF. The CDR3 nucleotides read TGTGCCATCGATAGCGGCGTCACAGATACGCAGTATTTT.